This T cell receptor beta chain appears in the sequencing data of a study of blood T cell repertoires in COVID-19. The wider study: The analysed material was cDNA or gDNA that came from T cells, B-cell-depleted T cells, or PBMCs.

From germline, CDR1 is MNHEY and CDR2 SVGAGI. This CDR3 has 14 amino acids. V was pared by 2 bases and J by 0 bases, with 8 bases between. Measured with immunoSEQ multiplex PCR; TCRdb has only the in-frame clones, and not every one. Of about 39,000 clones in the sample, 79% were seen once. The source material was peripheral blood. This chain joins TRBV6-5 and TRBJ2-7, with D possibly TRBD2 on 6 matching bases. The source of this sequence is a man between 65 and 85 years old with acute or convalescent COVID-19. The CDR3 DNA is TGTGCCAGCAGTTACGGGGGGAACTCCTACGAGCAGTACTTC. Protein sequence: CASSYGGNSYEQYF.